This T cell receptor beta chain was documented in a study of technical replicates of blood from a handful of donors. Assay: immunoSEQ multiplex PCR; the TCRdb copy retains only in-frame clones and omits some. The data hold approximately 85,000 clones, with roughly nine tenths observed a single time. V was cut by 6 bases and J by 6 bases, with 18 bases left in between. Germline V gives CDR1 MDHEN, CDR2 SYDVKM. The CDR3 loop spans 14 amino acids. Sequencing was performed on T cells isolated from PBMCs. This chain connects TRBV28 to TRBJ2-7, with D perhaps TRBD1 (6 bases). The sequence came from a human donor in good health. In DNA form, the CDR3 reads TGTGCCAGCAGCCCTACAGGGAGAGGCGCCGAGCAGTACTTC. This gives the protein CASSPTGRGAEQYF.